This T cell receptor (beta chain) is drawn from a study of blood T cell repertoires in COVID-19. The assay was immunoSEQ multiplex PCR, and TCRdb's table has in-frame clones only and misses some. Of about 170,000 clones in the sample, around four fifths were seen once. The sequenced sample consisted of peripheral blood. The source is a woman aged 80 or older with acute or convalescent COVID-19.

The DNA of the CDR3 is TGCGCCAGCAGCTTGGCAGGGCCCTTGAATGAAAAACTGTTTTTT. This translates into CASSLAGPLNEKLFF. The chain is built from TRBV5-1 and TRBJ1-4; maybe TRBD1 (5 bases). Germline CDR1 is SGHRS and CDR2 is YFSETQ. There are 15 residues in the CDR3. V gave up 0 bases and J gave up 5 bases, with 11 bases separating them.